One sample yielded the 16 T cell receptor beta chains listed below, sequenced in a study of T cell changes during pregnancy in multiple sclerosis. Profiled with immunoSEQ multiplex PCR; TCRdb holds only in-frame clones, not every one. Altogether 45,000 to 55,000 clones are present, about 90% being singletons, with the ten largest covering about 1.8%. Sequences were derived from peripheral blood, sampled in the first trimester of pregnancy. These receptors originate from a female donor with multiple sclerosis, enrolled in a pregnancy study.

The chain is built from TRBV2 and TRBJ1-4; D not resolved. V gave up 4 bases and J gave up 4 bases, with 4 bases separating them. Germline CDR1 and CDR2: SNHLY and FYNNEI. This CDR3 region has 12 residues. CDR3 in amino acids: CASSAFNEKLFF. The CDR3 bases are TGTGCCAGCAGTGCCTTTAATGAAAAACTGTTTTTT. Full variable domain (missing parts from reference TRBV2 and TRBJ1-4): EPEVTQTPSHQVTQMGQEVILRCVPISNHLYFYWYRQILGQKVEFLVSFYNNEISEKSEIFDDQFSVERPDGSNFTLKIRSTKLEDSAMYFCASSAFNEKLFFGSGTQLSVL.

The V gene is TRBV5-1, the J gene TRBJ2-7, with 9 nucleotides matching TRBD2. V lost 3 bases, J lost 3 bases, and 4 bases stayed unmatched. The CDR3 runs 14 residues. Germline assignment: CDR1 SGHRS and CDR2 YFSETQ. Here the CDR3 reads CASSSTSGFYEQYF. CDR3 in DNA: TGCGCCAGCAGCTCTACTAGCGGGTTCTACGAGCAGTACTTC.

This chain joins TRBV11-1 and TRBJ2-7, with D maybe TRBD1 (6 bases). Germline lookup yields CDR1 SGHAT and CDR2 FQDESV (reference sequence). CDR3 length: 14 amino acids. V lost 0 bases and J 2 bases, leaving 8 bases between the germline ends. For the CDR3, the DNA is TGTGCCAGCAGCTTAGCGGGACAAACCTACGAGCAGTACTTC. This translates into CASSLAGQTYEQYF.

The rearrangement links TRBV27 to TRBJ2-5, with TRBD2 matching over 10 bases. The CDR3 is 13 amino acids. Germline CDR1 is MNHEY and CDR2 is SMNVEV (reference sequence). Trimming took 6 bases from V and 5 from J; bases not matched to a gene: 3. CDR3 coding DNA: TGTGCCAGCAGCCAGACTAGCGGGGAGACCCAGTACTTC. Its protein product is CASSQTSGETQYF.

This clone came up a few times. V is TRBV19 and J is TRBJ1-2, with D possibly matching TRBD1 (6 bases). The germline V gene has CDR1 LNHDA and CDR2 SQIVND (reference sequence). V was clipped by 4 bases and J by 8 bases, with 17 bases between them. The CDR3 totals 14 residues. The CDR3 sequence is CASSTPGRGGGYTF. CDR3 sequence (DNA): TGTGCCAGTAGTACCCCTGGCAGGGGAGGGGGCTACACCTTC.

The chain joins TRBV18 to TRBJ1-6; the D gene is possibly TRBD1 (6 bases). CDR1 and CDR2 from the germline V gene are KGHSH and LQKENI. The CDR3 has 15 amino acids. V shed 2 bases and J shed 7 bases, with 12 bases lying between them. CDR3 sequence: CASSPTGIENSPLHF. The CDR3 nucleotides are TGTGCCAGCTCACCAACAGGGATCGAAAATTCACCCCTCCACTTT.

V gene TRBV7-8 combines with J gene TRBJ1-1; the D gene is possibly TRBD1 (5 bases). This CDR3 has 14 residues. Germline values: CDR1 SGHVS, CDR2 FQNEAQ. Trimming stripped 5 bases from V and 5 bases from J, with 15 bases between. In nucleotides, the CDR3 is TGTGCCAGCAGCCCTCGACGCCGGGGGACTGAAGCTTTCTTT. Its protein is CASSPRRRGTEAFF.

The chain combines TRBV13 with TRBJ2-1, with 10 bases fitting TRBD2. With V trimmed by 0 bases and J by 7 bases, 12 bases remained unmatched. This CDR3 is built from 18 residues. CDR1 is PRHDT, CDR2 FYEKMQ, per germline (reference sequence). CDR3 sequence: CASSLGAVPGLARNEQFF. The CDR3 nucleotides read TGTGCCAGCAGCTTAGGGGCGGTCCCGGGACTAGCGAGGAATGAGCAGTTCTTC. The full variable domain, rest sourced from reference TRBV13 and TRBJ2-1, is AAGVIQSPRHLIKEKRETATLKCYPIPRHDTVYWYQQGPGQDPQFLISFYEKMQSDKGSIPDRFSAQQFSDYHSELNMSSLELGDSALYFCASSLGAVPGLARNEQFFGPGTRLTVL.

The table lists this clone with a count of one. V usage is TRBV27 and J usage is TRBJ1-4, with 9 positions matching TRBD1. CDR1 MNHEY and CDR2 SMNVEV come from the germline V gene (reference sequence). The CDR3 is made up of 12 amino acids. V lost 5 bases to trimming and J lost 10 bases; unmatched junction nucleotides: 2. Here the CDR3 DNA reads TGTGCCAGCAGTCGACAGGGGGGAAAACTGTTTTTT. It yields the protein CASSRQGGKLFF.

The chain recombines TRBV18 with TRBJ1-2; D is undetermined. The CDR3 is made up of 14 amino acids. Germline CDR1 and CDR2: KGHSH and LQKENI. Trimming left V 3 bases short and J 6 bases short, with 14 bases between. The CDR3 is CASSPKNGFDGYTF. The CDR3 DNA is TGTGCCAGCTCACCTAAGAACGGGTTCGATGGCTACACCTTC.

The chain is built from TRBV6-6 and TRBJ2-2; a weak D match, TRBD2 (7 bases). The CDR3 has 16 residues. Trimming pared 0 bases from V and 6 bases from J, leaving 14 bases between. Per the germline V gene, CDR1 is MNHNY and CDR2 is SVGAGI (reference sequence). The CDR3 is CASSYSRGGGPGELFF. The CDR3 region has the DNA TGTGCCAGCAGTTACTCCAGGGGAGGGGGTCCCGGGGAGCTGTTTTTT.

V gene TRBV6-5 combines with J gene TRBJ2-7; TRBD1 aligns across 10 bases. In germline, CDR1 is MNHEY, CDR2 SVGAGI. The CDR3 is 15 amino acids. With V trimmed by 0 bases and J by 4 bases, 3 bases remained unmatched. CDR3 sequence: CASSYSTGGMYEQYF. Written as DNA, the CDR3 is TGTGCCAGCAGTTACTCGACAGGGGGCATGTACGAGCAGTACTTC.

The chain joins TRBV9 to TRBJ1-1; D is uncertain. Trimming cost V 4 bases and J 5 bases, with 12 bases left between them. The CDR3 contains 13 residues. Germline assignment: CDR1 SGDLS and CDR2 YYNGEE. The CDR3 loop is CASSPSPWTEAFF. The CDR3 DNA is TGTGCCAGCAGCCCTAGTCCCTGGACTGAAGCTTTCTTT. The full variable domain, in which reference TRBV9 and TRBJ1-1 provide the parts outside the CDR3, is DSGVTQTPKHLITATGQRVTLRCSPRSGDLSVYWYQQSLDQGLQFLIQYYNGEERAKGNILERFSAQQFPDLHSELNLSSLELGDSALYFCASSPSPWTEAFFGQGTRLTVV.

The gene calls are TRBV5-1 and TRBJ1-4; TRBD1 agrees at 10 bases. CDR1 is SGHRS and CDR2 is YFSETQ in the germline V gene. This CDR3 is built from 15 residues. V shed 7 bases and J 8 bases; nucleotides not matched to a gene: 11. The CDR3 spells CASRGYPGQGEKLFF. The CDR3 region has the DNA TGCGCCAGCCGTGGGTACCCGGGACAGGGGGAAAAACTGTTTTTT.

The chain employs TRBV7-3 and TRBJ2-7; 7 positions agree with TRBD1. V shed 6 bases and J 6 bases; nucleotides not matched to a gene: 14. The CDR3 consists of 15 residues. CDR1 SGHTA and CDR2 FQGTGA come from the germline V gene. Here the CDR3 DNA reads TGTGCCAGCAGTACCGGGACAGCTTCCTCCCGCGAGCAGTACTTC. Protein sequence: CASSTGTASSREQYF.

The chain uses TRBV11-1 and TRBJ2-1; 7 bases fit TRBD1. Germline CDR1 is SGHAT and CDR2 is FQDESV (reference sequence). The ends lost 5 bases at V and 7 bases at J; junction bases unmatched: 5. The CDR3 contains 13 residues. CDR3 nucleotides: TGTGCCAGCAGCGCCCGGGACAGTAATGAGCAGTTCTTC. Protein: CASSARDSNEQFF.